Presented here are 23 T cell receptor beta chains from one specimen sequenced in a study of CD8 T cells in ankylosing spondylitis. MiXCR, run by TCRdb on the 5' RACE reads, gives a single entry per CDR3 protein. This table holds 250,000 or so distinct CDR3 sequences, around 10% found once. The specimen was blood, either unsorted or a sorted T cell fraction (not recorded which). These receptors were obtained from a male donor with ankylosing spondylitis or in good health (not recorded which).

The V and J genes are TRBV5-6 and TRBJ1-1, with 7 bases matching TRBD1. V gave up 3 bases and J gave up 12 bases; unmatched junction bases: 5. The CDR3 is 11 amino acids. Germline values: CDR1 SGHDT, CDR2 YYEEEE. The CDR3 nucleotides read TGTGCCAGCAGCTCGACAGGGTTGCCTTTCTTT. Protein product: CASSSTGLPFF.

In this sample, this clonotype turned up many times. V usage is TRBV3-1 and J usage is TRBJ2-7, with a tentative D call TRBD2 (5 bases). CDR1 and CDR2 (germline): LGHDT, YNNKEL (reference sequence). The V end lost 2 bases, the J end lost 5 bases, and 16 bases lay between the germline ends. The CDR3 sequence is 15 residues long. CDR3 in amino acids: CASSQLGIGGHEQYF. CDR3 sequence (DNA): TGTGCCAGCAGCCAATTAGGGATAGGAGGCCACGAGCAGTACTTC.

The chain employs TRBV4-1 and TRBJ2-2; 12 nucleotides line up with TRBD1. CDR3 length: 18 amino acids. V shed 4 bases and J 7 bases; nucleotides not matched to a gene: 13. Germline V gene sequence: CDR1 MGHRA, CDR2 YSYEKL. CDR3 loop: CASSPPGGQGASGGELFF. In nucleotides, the CDR3 is TGCGCCAGCAGCCCCCCCGGGGGACAGGGGGCGTCCGGCGGGGAGCTGTTTTTT.

V and J are TRBV29-1 and TRBJ2-3; TRBD1 agrees at 7 bases. Trimming removed 5 bases from V and 2 bases from J; junction bases left unmatched: 4. The CDR3 length is 13 residues. Per germline, CDR1 SQVTM and CDR2 ANQGSEA. Here the CDR3 reads CSVYEGATDTQYF. CDR3 sequence (DNA): TGCAGCGTTTATGAGGGGGCCACAGATACGCAGTATTTT.

The table lists this clonotype with many counts. The chain carries TRBV7-9 and TRBJ2-4; D remains unclear. The CDR3 has 17 amino acids. Between the trimmed V and J ends, which lost 6 bases and 0 bases, there was a span of 18 bases. The germline gives CDR1 SEHNR, CDR2 FQNEAQ (reference sequence). Written as DNA, the CDR3 is TGTGCCAGCAGTTTGACTCAGTCCCTCATAGCCAAAAACATTCAGTACTTC. Translation: CASSLTQSLIAKNIQYF.

This chain uses TRBV9 with TRBJ2-1, with 11 bases identical to TRBD2. CDR3 length: 17 residues. The V gene's germline CDR1 is SGDLS and CDR2 YYNGEE. J lost 4 bases, V lost 2 bases, and 8 bases had no gene match. The CDR3 coding sequence is TGTGCCAGCAGCGTTAGCGGGGGGGCCGTGGGGTACAATGAGCAGTTCTTC. Protein: CASSVSGGAVGYNEQFF.

This clonotype has a count of ten or more. CDR3 DNA: TGTGCCAGCAGCTCAGGGGGGTTTTGGGCGGAAACTAATGAAAAACTGTTTTTT. Translating gives CASSSGGFWAETNEKLFF. The V and J genes are TRBV7-6 and TRBJ1-4, with 7 bases identical to TRBD1. Germline V gives CDR1 SGHVS, CDR2 FNYEAQ. There are 18 residues in the CDR3. Trimming took 4 bases from V and 1 from J; bases not matched to a gene: 12.

This clonotype was seen only a few times. CDR3 DNA sequence: TGTGCCATCAGTGACCACGGGACAAGTAATCAGCCCCAGCATTTT. Protein sequence: CAISDHGTSNQPQHF. The chain joins TRBV10-3 to TRBJ1-5, with a tentative D call TRBD1 (6 bases). Trimming pared 3 bases from V and 4 bases from J, leaving 13 bases between. This CDR3 contains 15 residues. Per the germline V gene, CDR1 is ENHRY and CDR2 is SYGVKD.

This chain joins TRBV19 and TRBJ2-5; perhaps TRBD2 as D (5 bases). Germline loops: CDR1 LNHDA, CDR2 SQIVND (reference sequence). Trimming removed 3 bases from V and 5 bases from J, with 16 bases in between. CDR3 length: 15 residues. CDR3 nucleotides: TGTGCCAGTAGTATGACCCTGGTGAGAGGGGAGACCCAGTACTTC. It translates to CASSMTLVRGETQYF.

The CDR3 here is CSSVGGPADEQFF. DNA of the CDR3: TGCAGCTCTGTTGGGGGACCAGCGGATGAGCAGTTCTTC. The rearrangement links TRBV29-1 to TRBJ2-1; D could derive from TRBD1 or TRBD2 (5 bases each). The V and J ends lost 8 bases and 8 bases respectively, with 19 bases between them. The CDR3 spans 13 residues. CDR1 SQVTM and CDR2 ANQGSEA come from the germline V gene.

Only a few counts were recorded for this clonotype. The chain has TRBV20-1 and TRBJ2-1; 14 nucleotides align to TRBD2. CDR1 and CDR2 from the germline V gene are DFQATT and SNEGSKA (reference sequence). The CDR3 has 16 residues. The ends lost 6 bases at V and 3 bases at J; junction bases unmatched: 7. The CDR3 DNA sequence: TGCAGTGCCTCCGGGACTAGCGGGAGATACTACAATGAGCAGTTCTTC. Amino acids: CSASGTSGRYYNEQFF.

The chain links TRBV29-1 to TRBJ1-1, with D maybe TRBD1 (6 bases). V shed 7 bases and J shed 5 bases, with 17 bases lying between them. The CDR3 spans 13 residues. CDR1 is SQVTM, CDR2 ANQGSEA, per germline. In DNA, the CDR3 is TGCAGCGCAACTCGGACAGCGCGTACTGAAGCTTTCTTT. It encodes CSATRTARTEAFF.

This chain connects TRBV29-1 to TRBJ1-1; no clear D gene. V was pared by 8 bases and J by 10 bases, with 20 bases between. Looked up from germline, CDR1 is SQVTM and CDR2 is ANQGSEA. There are 12 residues in the CDR3. The CDR3 sequence: CSWRAPGSTAFF. The CDR3 nucleotides read TGCAGCTGGAGGGCTCCGGGATCAACAGCTTTCTTT.

This clonotype was seen at least ten times. The chain combines TRBV12-3 or TRBV12-4 with TRBJ2-1, with 10 bases aligning to TRBD2. V dropped 4 bases and J dropped 7; count of bases not matched to a gene: 7. CDR3 length equals 15 residues. CDR3 in DNA: TGTGCCAGCAGTTCCTTAGCGGGGGGTGTTAATGAGCAGTTCTTC. Translated: CASSSLAGGVNEQFF.

V is TRBV11-1 and J is TRBJ2-3; 11 bases align to TRBD2. Trimming at V came to 4 bases and at J to 4 bases, leaving 7 bases not matched to a gene. Germline CDR1 and CDR2: SGHAT and FQDESV (reference sequence). The CDR3 is made up of 16 amino acids. CDR3 sequence reads: CASSSSRLAGPDTQYF. CDR3 nucleotide sequence: TGTGCCAGCAGCTCATCGCGACTAGCGGGGCCAGATACGCAGTATTTT.

The rearrangement links TRBV10-2 to TRBJ2-7; 7 bases are shared with TRBD1. The J segment lost 0 bases and the V segment lost 7 bases, leaving 6 bases of the junction unmatched. This CDR3 has 14 residues. Germline-derived CDR1 and CDR2 are WSHSY and SAAADI. CDR3 coding DNA: TGCGCCAGCACCGGGACAGAAAGCTCCTACGAGCAGTACTTC. Its translation: CASTGTESSYEQYF.

This clonotype appeared many times. The chain has TRBV3-1 and TRBJ1-6, with D unresolved. Germline CDR1 is LGHDT and CDR2 is YNNKEL (reference sequence). The CDR3 contains 14 residues. Trimming took 0 bases from V and 7 from J, leaving 7 bases between them. DNA for the CDR3: TGTGCCAGCAGCCAAGATAGACCAAATTCACCCCTCCACTTT. Its translation: CASSQDRPNSPLHF.

At least ten counts were recorded for this clonotype. This chain joins TRBV12-3 or TRBV12-4 and TRBJ1-1, with D maybe TRBD1 (5 bases). V lost 3 bases and J lost 5, with 13 bases in between. CDR3 length: 14 residues. CDR3 in DNA: TGTGCCAGCAGTTTCGAGGGGCTGGATACTGAAGCTTTCTTT. Translation gives CASSFEGLDTEAFF.

This clonotype was observed a handful of times. The chain joins TRBV28 to TRBJ2-7, with a tentative D call TRBD1 (6 bases). Germline CDR1 reads MDHEN; CDR2 reads SYDVKM. The CDR3 sequence is 18 residues long. The V end was cut by 5 bases, the J end by 3 bases, with 26 bases between. The CDR3 reads CASSPYYLRTEIIYEQYF. As DNA, the CDR3 is TGTGCCAGCAGTCCATACTACCTCAGGACAGAGATTATCTACGAGCAGTACTTC.

V and J are TRBV19 and TRBJ1-1, with unresolved D. Per the germline V gene, CDR1 is LNHDA and CDR2 is SQIVND (reference sequence). The CDR3 is 12 amino acids. V lost 7 bases and J lost 4, with 10 bases in between. The CDR3 DNA reads TGTGCCAGTAACATCTGGGGCACTGAAGCTTTCTTT. As protein: CASNIWGTEAFF.

This clonotype was recorded many times. This chain links TRBV29-1 with TRBJ2-7; TRBD1 matches at 7 bases. The germline V gene has CDR1 SQVTM and CDR2 ANQGSEA. The CDR3 extends over 14 amino acids. V trimming: 6 bases; J trimming: 0 bases; junction bases outside the gene matches: 8. The CDR3 coding sequence is TGCAGCGTAGGAAGGGACAGCCGCTCCTACGAGCAGTACTTC. Amino acids: CSVGRDSRSYEQYF.

CDR3 sequence: CSARSTGPTEAFF. The CDR3 region has the DNA TGCAGTGCTAGATCCACAGGGCCAACTGAAGCTTTCTTT. V is TRBV20-1 and J is TRBJ1-1; D is perhaps TRBD1 (6 bases). V gave up 2 bases and J gave up 5 bases, with 12 bases separating them. The CDR3 contains 13 residues. In germline, CDR1 is DFQATT, CDR2 SNEGSKA (reference sequence).

In its sample, this clonotype was seen many times. V and J are TRBV20-1 and TRBJ2-3; D perhaps matches TRBD2 (6 bases). CDR1 and CDR2 from the germline V gene are DFQATT and SNEGSKA (reference sequence). The CDR3 is 16 amino acids. V was cut by 5 bases and J by 0 bases, with 18 bases left in between. CDR3 in DNA: TGCAGTGCTCCCCAAGGAGGGGAGGCTAGCACAGATACGCAGTATTTT. Encoded protein: CSAPQGGEASTDTQYF.